This T cell receptor beta chain stems from a study of T cell responses to AZD1222 COVID-19 vaccine (dated by TCRdb to the early 2020s). Notes on the research overall: AZD1222 recipients given second doses at about 4 weeks or at about 12 weeks were pooled, since spike-specific TCR depth and breadth were not found to differ between the two schedules. TCR sequencing covered 230 or so trial participants: 200 to 210 given two doses of AZD1222 and about 26 given two doses of MenACWY control vaccine. Trial participants were enrolled by age into subgroups of 18-55, 56-69 and 70-plus years, and about 150, 27 and 61 TCR-sequenced participants, respectively, were included in these subgroups.

The CDR3 regions of human TCRbeta chains were analyzed by immunosequencing. In the original analysis: Repertoire TCRs were matched against a reference library of SARS-CoV-2-specific TCRs generated with the MIRA antigen-specificity platform. Breadth was defined as the fraction of unique TCRs that were SARS-CoV-2-associated, and depth was defined as the fraction of total T cells that were SARS-CoV-2-associated. Each spike-specific TCR was assigned to its reactive spike region and to a CD4 or CD8 class using the MIRA data. Log10-transformed breadth and depth values were compared by one-way ANOVA with Sidak's multiple comparisons tests. TCRdb provides this immuneACCESS table in a form limited to in-frame rearrangements. Some clones are lacking; in checked studies, under half of them reflect an unresolved V gene, and why the rest are absent is not known. D and trimming come from the DNA, and the V and J calls and clone size come from that table. This sample has some 180,000 clones in its table, and almost 95% of those were observed once. Clones ranked in the top ten supply roughly a tenth of the sample.

The research as a whole found: CD4 TCRs associated with the vaccine covered the entire spike protein, and the dominant responses were in regions 160-218 and 743-854. Conclusions about previously exposed vaccinees were limited because only six or seven AZD1222 recipients were SARS-CoV-2 seropositive at baseline. In the small 56-69-year group, the increase in depth fell short of significance, most likely because of low power. No day 14 peak-response samples were available, so repertoires were characterized only after the peak T cell response. Participants were mostly white British and included more females than males, and it was suggested by the authors that clonal diversity may have been underestimated. Epitopes outside the regions mutated in the B.1.351 and B.1.1.7 variants were reportedly recognized by nearly half of the unique spike-specific TCRs. After two AZD1222 doses, both the breadth and the depth of spike-specific TCRs were significantly higher than at day 0 and than in MenACWY recipients.

The CDR3 spans 13 residues, from the cysteine through the phenylalanine. The read is trimmed to its CDR3 DNA, 39 bases read in frame from base 1. The V end gives up 6 bases and the J end 6 bases, leaving 4 bases in the junction not matched to a gene. The germline V gene gives CDR1 as MDHEN and CDR2 as SYDVKM. Sample time point, as interpreted from the label and publication: baseline before first vaccination. Vaccinee samples came from UK trials COV001 and COV002, including a single-blind randomized controlled phase 2/3 trial of AZD1222 (ChAdOx1 nCoV-19) in healthy adults. For TCRbeta chain sequencing, PBMC samples were collected from trial participants at day 0 and at day 28 after the second dose. Concerning this clone: Its antigen is unknown. No base-level quality is on record; no much larger clone is a single base apart.

This receptor was identified in an adult in good health. The starting material was peripheral blood, obtained on day 0 of AZD1222 vaccination. The receptor chain draws on TRBV28 and TRBJ1-5; 8 bases in the middle match TRBD1. The nucleotide sequence is TGTGCCAGCAGGCTGGACAGGGTTCAGCCCCAGCATTTT. The resulting protein is CASRLDRVQPQHF.